The 21 T cell receptor beta chains given below trace back to one sample, sequenced in a study of human T cells and chemical hapten exposure. Sample time point: pre-sensitization, week 0. Treatment given: therapeutic diphenylcyclopropenone sensitization with weekly scalp DPC. Each CDR3 protein gets one entry after TCRdb re-called the RACE reads with MiXCR. The sample lists some 51,000 distinct CDR3 sequences, 9.4% seen once, with 14% to 15% in the top ten. The specimen was whole blood, collected in connection with sensitization to the hapten diphenylcyclopropenone (DPC). Receptors originate from a woman in her thirties or forties with alopecia areata. Some clones in this sample may be carry-over from other donors' samples.

This clonotype was found many times. The V call is TRBV10-3, the J call TRBJ1-2; no reliable D call. This CDR3 spans 10 amino acids. Germline V lookup: CDR1 ENHRY, CDR2 SYGVKD. V gave up 6 bases and J gave up 8 bases, with 7 bases separating them. CDR3: CAIRSGGYTF. CDR3 nucleotide sequence: TGTGCCATCAGGAGCGGCGGCTACACCTTC.

The chain has TRBV20-1 and TRBJ1-4, with a possible D match to TRBD1 (6 bases). The CDR3 extends over 14 amino acids. V was pared by 1 base and J by 6 bases, with 12 bases between. Germline CDR1 is DFQATT and CDR2 is SNEGSKA (reference sequence). CDR3 coding DNA: TGCAGTGCTAGAGTTCAGGGGCGCGATGAAAAACTGTTTTTT. This gives the protein CSARVQGRDEKLFF.

This clonotype has a handful of counts. The chain couples TRBV7-3 to TRBJ2-6; D is perhaps TRBD1 (6 bases). CDR3 length equals 15 residues. Germline CDR1 and CDR2: SGHTA and FQGTGA. Trimming pared 3 bases from V and 4 bases from J, leaving 10 bases between. The CDR3 coding sequence is TGTGCCAGCAGCTTCACAGGGCCCGGGGCCAACGTCCTGACTTTC. Its translation: CASSFTGPGANVLTF.

The chain uses TRBV12-3 or TRBV12-4 and TRBJ1-5; unclear D gene. The CDR3 totals 13 residues. V lost 3 bases and J lost 0, with 3 bases in between. CDR3: CASSLTSNQPQHF. CDR3 DNA: TGTGCCAGCAGTTTGACTAGCAATCAGCCCCAGCATTTT.

This clonotype was found a few times. This rearrangement joins TRBV20-1 to TRBJ2-1; D unresolved. The V end lost 2 bases, the J end lost 0 bases, and 8 bases lay between the germline ends. CDR3 length equals 14 residues. Germline V lookup: CDR1 DFQATT, CDR2 SNEGSKA (reference sequence). The CDR3 coding sequence is TGCAGTGCTAGAATAAGCAACTCCTACAATGAGCAGTTCTTC. As protein: CSARISNSYNEQFF.

The chain links TRBV9 to TRBJ2-5; the D is unclear. This CDR3 has 14 residues. V lost 4 bases and J 4 bases, leaving 14 bases between the germline ends. Germline lookup yields CDR1 SGDLS and CDR2 YYNGEE. CDR3 nucleotide sequence: TGTGCCAGCAGCTCCCGGACCCGTGGAGAGACCCAGTACTTC. Protein sequence: CASSSRTRGETQYF.

The chain has TRBV5-1 and TRBJ2-3; D is uncertain. V dropped 0 bases and J dropped 2 bases, with 7 bases sitting between them. This CDR3 is 14 amino acids long. CDR1 and CDR2 (germline): SGHRS, YFSETQ. The CDR3 spells CASSLGLPTDTQYF. In DNA form, the CDR3 reads TGCGCCAGCAGCTTGGGACTCCCCACAGATACGCAGTATTTT.

In this sample, this clonotype turned up many times. The chain uses TRBV18 and TRBJ1-5, with D perhaps matching TRBD1 (5 bases). V was shortened by 3 bases and J by 6 bases, with 15 bases between the two germline ends. The CDR3 totals 15 residues. From germline, CDR1 is KGHSH and CDR2 LQKENI. The CDR3 is CASSPGRQNGQPQHF. The CDR3 coding sequence is TGTGCCAGCTCACCGGGAAGACAGAACGGTCAGCCCCAGCATTTT.

This clonotype was observed a handful of times. The chain links TRBV4-3 to TRBJ2-1; D is possibly TRBD2 (6 bases). The CDR3 length is 13 residues. Germline V lookup: CDR1 LGHNA, CDR2 YSLEER. Trimming removed 1 base at V and 6 bases at J, with 7 bases between. The CDR3 nucleotides read TGCGCCAGCAGCCAAGCGGGGGTCAATGAGCAGTTCTTC. Amino acid sequence: CASSQAGVNEQFF.

Concerning this clonotype: A read error may be the cause here, since a much bigger clone is one base away. Lacking the conserved final phenylalanine or tryptophan, this CDR3 likely reflects a read error. The V and J genes are TRBV13 and TRBJ2-3; 13 bases are a match to TRBD2. Germline V gives CDR1 PRHDT, CDR2 FYEKMQ (reference sequence). The CDR3 has 16 amino acids. The CDR3 nucleotides are TGTGCCAGCAGTTTAGGGGGACTAGCGGGGCCAGATACGCAGTATTCT. This encodes CASSLGGLAGPDTQYS.

The J gene is TRBJ1-1, the V gene TRBV29-1; D gene unclear. Trimming removed 4 bases from V and 2 bases from J, with 11 bases in between. The germline V gene has CDR1 SQVTM and CDR2 ANQGSEA. The CDR3 length is 13 residues. The CDR3 nucleotides are TGCAGCGTTGGGGAGCGTGTTAACACTGAAGCTTTCTTT. Its protein is CSVGERVNTEAFF. The variable domain in full, completed from reference TRBV29-1 and TRBJ1-1, reads SAVISQKPSRDICQRGTSLTIQCQVDSQVTMMFWYRQQPGQSLTLIATANQGSEATYESGFVIDKFPISRPNLTFSTLTVSNMSPEDSSIYLCSVGERVNTEAFFGQGTRLTVV.

This clonotype was found many times. V and J are TRBV5-6 and TRBJ1-2; possibly TRBD1 for D (6 bases). V lost 2 bases, J lost 6 bases, and 14 bases lay in between. The V gene's germline CDR1 is SGHDT and CDR2 YYEEEE. The CDR3 spans 14 residues. The CDR3 DNA is TGTGCCAGCAGCTTCCGAAGGACAGTCGATGGCTACACCTTC. It codes for CASSFRRTVDGYTF.

The table lists this clonotype with many counts. The rearrangement joins TRBV7-9 to TRBJ1-3, with 9 bases aligning to TRBD1. Trimming at V came to 5 bases and at J to 0 bases, leaving 14 bases not matched to a gene. This CDR3 has 19 amino acids. Looked up from germline, CDR1 is SEHNR and CDR2 is FQNEAQ (reference sequence). In nucleotides, the CDR3 is TGTGCCAGCAGCCCGCGAACCGCGACAGGGGGATTCTCTGGAAACACCATATATTTT. Amino acids: CASSPRTATGGFSGNTIYF.

This clonotype appeared many times. The junction shows a germline mismatch at one end, possibly a read error. The chain is built from TRBV28 and TRBJ2-5, with TRBD1 identical over 8 bases. CDR1 and CDR2 (germline): MDHEN, SYDVKM. This CDR3 is built from 11 residues. CDR3 DNA: TGTGCCAGCAGTTTCGACAGGGGTTTGGACTTC. Translated, it gives CASSFDRGLDF.

This clonotype occurred a few times. This sequence joins TRBV5-1 and TRBJ1-1, with unresolved D. V lost 0 bases to trimming and J lost 2 bases, with 8 bases between them. Germline assignment: CDR1 SGHRS and CDR2 YFSETQ. The CDR3 has 14 amino acids. CDR3 in DNA: TGCGCCAGCAGCTTGGGGACGTCCAACACTGAAGCTTTCTTT. This gives the protein CASSLGTSNTEAFF.

This clonotype has ten or more counts. The rearrangement uses TRBV20-1 and TRBJ2-7; 10 bases agree with TRBD1. The CDR3 is 14 amino acids. CDR1 is DFQATT, CDR2 SNEGSKA, per germline (reference sequence). V shed 2 bases, J shed 3 bases, and the junction held 4 bases outside the gene matches. The CDR3 region is CSARTWDRGYEQYF. In nucleotides, the CDR3 is TGCAGTGCTAGAACCTGGGACAGGGGCTACGAGCAGTACTTC.

The sample holds many counts of this clonotype. This chain joins TRBV29-1 and TRBJ1-1; D gene unclear. CDR3 length: 13 amino acids. The V end was cut by 4 bases, the J end by 1 base, with 10 bases between. Germline V gives CDR1 SQVTM, CDR2 ANQGSEA. CDR3 in DNA: TGCAGCGTTGGCGGGAAACAGAACACTGAAGCTTTCTTT. Translated: CSVGGKQNTEAFF.

This clonotype was detected many times. The chain links TRBV4-3 to TRBJ2-1; 11 nucleotides line up with TRBD2. The CDR3 runs 16 residues. The J segment lost 4 bases and the V segment lost 2 bases, leaving 4 bases of the junction unmatched. CDR1 and CDR2 from the germline V gene are LGHNA and YSLEER. The CDR3 nucleotides read TGCGCCAGCAGCCAATCAGTAGCGGGGGGGTACAATGAGCAGTTCTTC. Translating gives CASSQSVAGGYNEQFF.

The sample holds a few counts of this clonotype. J is TRBJ1-1 and V is TRBV5-1; 7 bases line up with TRBD1. Germline V gives CDR1 SGHRS, CDR2 YFSETQ. This CDR3 has 13 amino acids. V trimming: 0 bases; J trimming: 11 bases; junction bases outside the gene matches: 7. The CDR3 DNA is TGCGCCAGCAGCTTGGAGGGGGCAGGGACGGCTTTCTTT. Protein product: CASSLEGAGTAFF.

This clonotype appeared many times. This chain uses TRBV12-3 or TRBV12-4 with TRBJ2-7; 11 nucleotides align to TRBD2. V was pared by 6 bases and J by 0 bases, with 7 bases of the junction left unmatched. The CDR3 is made up of 16 amino acids. The CDR3 is CASRGPGLAASYEQYF. In DNA, the CDR3 is TGTGCCAGCAGGGGCCCGGGACTAGCGGCCTCCTACGAGCAGTACTTC.

This clonotype came up many times. J is TRBJ2-7 and V is TRBV29-1; maybe TRBD2 (6 bases). Germline V gene lookup returns CDR1 SQVTM and CDR2 ANQGSEA. The CDR3 is 15 amino acids. Trimming shortened V by 4 bases and J by 2 bases, and 18 bases separated the two germline ends. The CDR3 nucleotides are TGCAGCGTTGCCGGCGGGGCTGCCTCTACCTACGAGCAGTACTTC. This gives the protein CSVAGGAASTYEQYF.